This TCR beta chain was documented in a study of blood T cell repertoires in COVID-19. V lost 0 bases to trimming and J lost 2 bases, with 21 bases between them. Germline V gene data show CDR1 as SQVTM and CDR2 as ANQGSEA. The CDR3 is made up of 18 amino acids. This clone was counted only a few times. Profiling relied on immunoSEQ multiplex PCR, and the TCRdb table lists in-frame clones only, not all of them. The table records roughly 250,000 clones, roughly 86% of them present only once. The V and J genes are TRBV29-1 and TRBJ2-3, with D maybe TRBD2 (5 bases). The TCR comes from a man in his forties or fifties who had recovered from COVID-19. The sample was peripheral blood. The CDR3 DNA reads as TGCAGCGTTGAAGACTCGGGAACAGCGAACAGATACACAGATACGCAGTATTTT. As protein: CSVEDSGTANRYTDTQYF.